This T cell receptor beta chain comes out of a study of T cell changes during pregnancy in multiple sclerosis. Data came from immunoSEQ multiplex PCR; TCRdb stores just in-frame clones and leaves some out. The sample lists roughly 42,000 clones, about 91% occurring once. CDR1 is MNHEY and CDR2 is SVGAGI in the germline V gene. The CDR3 is 12 amino acids. V lost 6 bases and J 5 bases, leaving 10 bases between the germline ends. The receptor's source is a female donor in good health, enrolled as a control in a pregnancy study. The specimen was CD4+ T cells from peripheral blood mononuclear cells, collected in the second trimester of pregnancy. The rearrangement joins TRBV6-5 to TRBJ2-5, with D tentatively TRBD2 (6 bases). Here the CDR3 DNA reads TGTGCCAGCAGAAGTGGAGGGGAGACCCAGTACTTC. Its protein is CASRSGGETQYF.